This T cell receptor beta chain was identified in a study of CD8 T cells in ankylosing spondylitis. Findings and limits, study-wide: Reportedly, matched ankylosing spondylitis synovial fluid was significantly enriched for disease-linked clones. One TCR beta motif, made up of about 8 highly homologous variants, appeared characteristic of ankylosing spondylitis blood. Some motif variants had been reported before (in reactive arthritis synovial fluid and blood).

TCR beta libraries were made by quantitative 5'-RACE with molecular barcodes. A single record per CDR3 protein comes from TCRdb applying MiXCR to the 5' RACE reads. The sample carries about 840,000 distinct CDR3 sequences, about 10% recorded once. Germline values: CDR1 PRHDT, CDR2 FYEKMQ (reference sequence). CDR3 size: 14 residues. Trimming took off 1 base at V and 4 bases at J, with 9 bases between the two ends. This clonotype has more than one count but fewer than ten. The antigen remains undetermined. The source is a male donor with ankylosing spondylitis. This rearrangement joins TRBV13 to TRBJ2-3, with D uncertain. Sequenced: blood, either unsorted or a sorted T cell fraction (not recorded which). The CDR3 spells CASSLVGSSDTQYF. The CDR3 DNA follows: TGTGCCAGCAGCTTAGTGGGCAGCTCAGATACGCAGTATTTT. Full variable domain (outside the CDR3, taken from reference TRBV13 and TRBJ2-3): AAGVIQSPRHLIKEKRETATLKCYPIPRHDTVYWYQQGPGQDPQFLISFYEKMQSDKGSIPDRFSAQQFSDYHSELNMSSLELGDSALYFCASSLVGSSDTQYFGPGTRLTVL.